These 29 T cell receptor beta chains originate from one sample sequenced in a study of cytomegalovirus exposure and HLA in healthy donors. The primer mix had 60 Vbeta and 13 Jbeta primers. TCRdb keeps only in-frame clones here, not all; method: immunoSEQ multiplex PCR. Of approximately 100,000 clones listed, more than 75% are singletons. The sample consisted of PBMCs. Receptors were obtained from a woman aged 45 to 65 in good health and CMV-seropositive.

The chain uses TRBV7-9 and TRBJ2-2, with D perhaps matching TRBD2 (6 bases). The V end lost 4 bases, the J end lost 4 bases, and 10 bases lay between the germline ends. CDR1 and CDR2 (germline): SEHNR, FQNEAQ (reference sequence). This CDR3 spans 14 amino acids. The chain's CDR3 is CASSSRTTTGELFF. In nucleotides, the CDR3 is TGTGCCAGCAGCTCAAGGACTACCACCGGGGAGCTGTTTTTT.

CDR3 residues: CAWRGSGTDTQYF. The CDR3 DNA follows: TGTGCCTGGCGGGGGAGCGGCACAGATACGCAGTATTTT. This chain connects TRBV30 to TRBJ2-3; D possibly corresponds to TRBD2 (6 bases). The V gene lost 5 bases and the J gene lost 1 base, with 10 bases spanning the gap. CDR3 length: 13 amino acids. Germline CDR1 reads GTSNPN; CDR2 reads SVGIG (reference sequence).

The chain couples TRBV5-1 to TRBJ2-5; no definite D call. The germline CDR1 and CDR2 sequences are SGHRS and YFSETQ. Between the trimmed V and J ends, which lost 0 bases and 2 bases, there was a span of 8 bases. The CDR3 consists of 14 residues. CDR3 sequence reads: CASSLGSGQETQYF. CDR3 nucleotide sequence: TGCGCCAGCAGCTTGGGGAGTGGGCAAGAGACCCAGTACTTC.

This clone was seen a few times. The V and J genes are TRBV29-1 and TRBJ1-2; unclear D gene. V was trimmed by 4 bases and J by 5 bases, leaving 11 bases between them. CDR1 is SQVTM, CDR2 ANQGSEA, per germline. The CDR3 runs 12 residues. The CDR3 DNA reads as TGCAGCGTTGGGGAGGCAGTTTATGGCTACACCTTC. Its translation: CSVGEAVYGYTF.

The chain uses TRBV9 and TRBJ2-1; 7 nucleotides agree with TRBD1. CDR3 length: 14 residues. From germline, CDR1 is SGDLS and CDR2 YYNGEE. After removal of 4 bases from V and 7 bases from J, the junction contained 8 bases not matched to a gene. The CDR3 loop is CASSNSGTENEQFF. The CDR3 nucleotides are TGTGCCAGCAGCAATTCCGGGACAGAAAATGAGCAGTTCTTC.

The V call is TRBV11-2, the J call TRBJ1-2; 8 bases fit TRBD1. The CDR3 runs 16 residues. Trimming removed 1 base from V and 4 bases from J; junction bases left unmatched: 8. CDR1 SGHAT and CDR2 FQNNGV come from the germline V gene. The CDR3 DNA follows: TGTGCCAGCAGCTTAGTAGTCAGGGGGCTTGGCTATGGCTACACCTTC. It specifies CASSLVVRGLGYGYTF.

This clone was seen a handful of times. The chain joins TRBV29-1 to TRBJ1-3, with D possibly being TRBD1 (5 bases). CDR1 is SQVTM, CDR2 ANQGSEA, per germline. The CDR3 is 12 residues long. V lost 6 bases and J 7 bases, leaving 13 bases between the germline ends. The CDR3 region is CSVAKGFNTIYF. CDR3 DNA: TGCAGCGTCGCGAAGGGGTTCAACACCATATATTTT.

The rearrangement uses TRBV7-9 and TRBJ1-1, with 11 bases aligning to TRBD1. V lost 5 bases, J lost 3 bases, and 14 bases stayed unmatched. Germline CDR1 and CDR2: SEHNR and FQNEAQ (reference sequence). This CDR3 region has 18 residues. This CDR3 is CASSAGQGGLNWDTEAFF. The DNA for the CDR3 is TGTGCCAGCAGCGCGGGACAGGGGGGCCTCAATTGGGACACTGAAGCTTTCTTT. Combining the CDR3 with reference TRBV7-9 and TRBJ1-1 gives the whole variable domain DTGVSQNPRHKITKRGQNVTFRCDPISEHNRLYWYRQTLGQGPEFLTYFQNEAQLEKSRLLSDRFSAERPKGSFSTLEIQRTEQGDSAMYLCASSAGQGGLNWDTEAFFGQGTRLTVV.

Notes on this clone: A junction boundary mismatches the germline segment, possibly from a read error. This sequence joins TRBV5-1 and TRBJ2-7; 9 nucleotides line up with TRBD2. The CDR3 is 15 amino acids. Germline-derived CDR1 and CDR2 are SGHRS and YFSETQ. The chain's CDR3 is CASTLGAGGTYEQYF. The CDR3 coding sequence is TGCGCCAGCACCTTGGGAGCGGGAGGAACTTACGAGCAGTACTTC.

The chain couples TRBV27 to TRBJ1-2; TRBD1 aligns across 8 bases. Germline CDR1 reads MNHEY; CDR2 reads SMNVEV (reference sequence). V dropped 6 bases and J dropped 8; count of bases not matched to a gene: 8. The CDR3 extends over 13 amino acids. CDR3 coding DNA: TGTGCCAGCAGCCCGGACAGGGTGAGCGGCTACACCTTC. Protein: CASSPDRVSGYTF.

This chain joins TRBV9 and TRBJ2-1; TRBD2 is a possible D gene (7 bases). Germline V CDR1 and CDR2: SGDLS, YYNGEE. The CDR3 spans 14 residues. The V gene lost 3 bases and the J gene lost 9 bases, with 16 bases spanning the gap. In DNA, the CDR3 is TGTGCCAGCAGCGGGGGGGGGCAGGGCCCTGAGCAGTTCTTC. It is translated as CASSGGGQGPEQFF.

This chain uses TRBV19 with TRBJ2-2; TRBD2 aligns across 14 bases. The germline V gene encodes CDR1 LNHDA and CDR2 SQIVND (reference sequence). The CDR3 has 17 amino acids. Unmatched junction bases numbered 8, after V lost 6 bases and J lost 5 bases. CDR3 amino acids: CASRPPGLAGDTGELFF. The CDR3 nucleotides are TGTGCCAGTAGACCCCCGGGACTAGCGGGAGATACCGGGGAGCTGTTTTTT. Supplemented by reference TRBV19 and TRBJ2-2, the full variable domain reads DGGITQSPKYLFRKEGQNVTLSCEQNLNHDAMYWYRQDPGQGLRLIYYSQIVNDFQKGDIAEGYSVSREKKESFPLTVTSAQKNPTAFYLCASRPPGLAGDTGELFFGEGSRLTVL.

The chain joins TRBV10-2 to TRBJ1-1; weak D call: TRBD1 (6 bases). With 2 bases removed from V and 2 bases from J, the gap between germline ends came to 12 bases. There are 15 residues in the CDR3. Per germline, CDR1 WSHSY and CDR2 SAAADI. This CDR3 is CASSENRAPNTEAFF. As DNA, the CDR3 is TGCGCCAGCAGTGAGAACAGGGCCCCAAACACTGAAGCTTTCTTT.

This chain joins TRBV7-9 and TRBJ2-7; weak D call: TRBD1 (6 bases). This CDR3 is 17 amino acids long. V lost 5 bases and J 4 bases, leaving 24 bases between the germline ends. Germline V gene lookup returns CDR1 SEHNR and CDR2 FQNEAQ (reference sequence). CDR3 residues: CASSLPKETGTLYEQYF. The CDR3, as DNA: TGTGCCAGCAGCCTCCCCAAGGAAACCGGGACATTGTACGAGCAGTACTTC.

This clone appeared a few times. The CDR3 here is CASSSDRALWPQHF. The CDR3 DNA reads TGTGCCAGCAGTTCGGACAGGGCCTTGTGGCCCCAGCATTTT. This chain uses TRBV7-9 with TRBJ1-5, with TRBD1 identical over 8 bases. Germline assignment: CDR1 SEHNR and CDR2 FQNEAQ (reference sequence). The CDR3 has 14 amino acids. V gave up 6 bases and J gave up 9 bases; unmatched junction bases: 10.

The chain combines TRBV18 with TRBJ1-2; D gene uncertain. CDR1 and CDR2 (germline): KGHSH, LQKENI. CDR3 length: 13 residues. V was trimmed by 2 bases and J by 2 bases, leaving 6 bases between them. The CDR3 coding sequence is TGTGCCAGCTCACCAGAGAAAAACTATGGCTACACCTTC. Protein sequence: CASSPEKNYGYTF.

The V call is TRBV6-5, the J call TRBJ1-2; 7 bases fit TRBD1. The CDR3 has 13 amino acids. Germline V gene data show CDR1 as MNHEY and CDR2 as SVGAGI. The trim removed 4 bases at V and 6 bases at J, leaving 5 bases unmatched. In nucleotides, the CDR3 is TGTGCCAGCAGTTCGGCACAGGGGAATGGCTACACCTTC. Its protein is CASSSAQGNGYTF.

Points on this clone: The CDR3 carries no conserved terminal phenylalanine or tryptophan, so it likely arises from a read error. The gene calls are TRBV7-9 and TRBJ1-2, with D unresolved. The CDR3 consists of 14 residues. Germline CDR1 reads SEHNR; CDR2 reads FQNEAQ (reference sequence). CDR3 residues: CSSSLVSQVYGYTS. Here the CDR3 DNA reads TGTTCCAGCAGCTTAGTATCCCAGGTCTATGGCTACACCTCC.

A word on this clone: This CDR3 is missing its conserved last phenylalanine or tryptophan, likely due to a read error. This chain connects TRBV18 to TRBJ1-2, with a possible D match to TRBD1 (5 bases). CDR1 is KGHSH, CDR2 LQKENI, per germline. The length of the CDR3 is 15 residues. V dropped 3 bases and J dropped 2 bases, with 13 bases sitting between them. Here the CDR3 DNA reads TGTGCCAGCTCACCGTTAGGGGCGGGGAACTATGGCTACACCCTC. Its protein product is CASSPLGAGNYGYTL.

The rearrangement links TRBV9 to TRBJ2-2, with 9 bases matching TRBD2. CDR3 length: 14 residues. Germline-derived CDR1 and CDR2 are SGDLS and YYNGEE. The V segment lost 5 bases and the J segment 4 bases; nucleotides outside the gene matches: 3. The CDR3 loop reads CASSMTSGTGELFF. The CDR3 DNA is TGTGCCAGCAGTATGACTAGCGGCACCGGGGAGCTGTTTTTT.

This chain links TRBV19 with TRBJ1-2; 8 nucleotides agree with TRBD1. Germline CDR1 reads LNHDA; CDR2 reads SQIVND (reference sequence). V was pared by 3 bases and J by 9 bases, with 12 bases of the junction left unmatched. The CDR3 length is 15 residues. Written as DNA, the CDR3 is TGTGCCAGTAGTATCGCCGGGACAGGAGCCGCAAGCTACACCTTC. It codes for CASSIAGTGAASYTF.

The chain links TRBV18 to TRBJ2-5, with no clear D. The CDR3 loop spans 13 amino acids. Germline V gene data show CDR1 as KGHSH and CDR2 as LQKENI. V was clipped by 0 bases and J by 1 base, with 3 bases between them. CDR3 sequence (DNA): TGTGCCAGCTCACCACCGGCCCAAGAGACCCAGTACTTC. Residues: CASSPPAQETQYF.

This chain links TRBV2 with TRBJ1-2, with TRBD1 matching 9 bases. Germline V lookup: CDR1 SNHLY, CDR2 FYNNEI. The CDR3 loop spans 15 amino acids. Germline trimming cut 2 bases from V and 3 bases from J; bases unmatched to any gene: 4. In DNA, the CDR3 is TGTGCCAGCAGTGAAATGGACAGGGGCTACTATGGCTACACCTTC. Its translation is CASSEMDRGYYGYTF.

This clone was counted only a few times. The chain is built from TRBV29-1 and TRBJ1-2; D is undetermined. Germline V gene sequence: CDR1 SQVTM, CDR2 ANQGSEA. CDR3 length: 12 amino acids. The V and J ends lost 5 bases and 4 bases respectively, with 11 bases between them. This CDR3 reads CSVSMGRYGYTF. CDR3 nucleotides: TGCAGCGTTAGTATGGGCCGCTATGGCTACACCTTC.

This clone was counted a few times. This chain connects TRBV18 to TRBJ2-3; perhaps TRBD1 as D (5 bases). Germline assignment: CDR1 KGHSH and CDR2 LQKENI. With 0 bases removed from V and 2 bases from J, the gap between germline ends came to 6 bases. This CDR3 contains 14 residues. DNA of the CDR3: TGTGCCAGCTCACCACCGGGGCACACAGATACGCAGTATTTT. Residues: CASSPPGHTDTQYF.

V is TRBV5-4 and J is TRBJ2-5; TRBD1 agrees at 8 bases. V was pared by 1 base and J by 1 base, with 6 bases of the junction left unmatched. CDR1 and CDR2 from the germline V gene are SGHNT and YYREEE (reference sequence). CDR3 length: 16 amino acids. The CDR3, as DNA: TGTGCCAGCAGCTTGATGGCAGGGGGCGGCCAAGAGACCCAGTACTTC. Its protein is CASSLMAGGGQETQYF. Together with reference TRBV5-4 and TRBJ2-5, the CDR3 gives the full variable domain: ETGVTQSPTHLIKTRGQQVTLRCSSQSGHNTVSWYQQALGQGPQFIFQYYREEENGRGNFPPRFSGLQFPNYSSELNVNALELDDSALYLCASSLMAGGGQETQYFGPGTRLLVL.

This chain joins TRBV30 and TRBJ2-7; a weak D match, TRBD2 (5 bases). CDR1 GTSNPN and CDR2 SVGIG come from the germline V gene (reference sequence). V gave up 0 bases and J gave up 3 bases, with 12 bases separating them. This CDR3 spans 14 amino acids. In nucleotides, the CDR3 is TGTGCCTGGAGTGTAGTGGGAGTCATCTACGAGCAGTACTTC. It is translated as CAWSVVGVIYEQYF.

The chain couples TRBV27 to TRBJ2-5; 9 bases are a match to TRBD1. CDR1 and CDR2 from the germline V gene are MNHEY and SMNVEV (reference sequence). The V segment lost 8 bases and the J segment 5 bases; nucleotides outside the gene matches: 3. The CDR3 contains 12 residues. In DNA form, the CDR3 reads TGTGCCAGCGGGACAGGGCATGAGACCCAGTACTTC. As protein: CASGTGHETQYF.

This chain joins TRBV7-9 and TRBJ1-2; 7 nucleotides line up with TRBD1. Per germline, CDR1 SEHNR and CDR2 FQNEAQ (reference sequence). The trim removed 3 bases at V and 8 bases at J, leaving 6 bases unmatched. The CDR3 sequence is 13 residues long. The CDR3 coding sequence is TGTGCCAGCAGCTTGGGACAGTCGGACGGCTACACCTTC. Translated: CASSLGQSDGYTF.